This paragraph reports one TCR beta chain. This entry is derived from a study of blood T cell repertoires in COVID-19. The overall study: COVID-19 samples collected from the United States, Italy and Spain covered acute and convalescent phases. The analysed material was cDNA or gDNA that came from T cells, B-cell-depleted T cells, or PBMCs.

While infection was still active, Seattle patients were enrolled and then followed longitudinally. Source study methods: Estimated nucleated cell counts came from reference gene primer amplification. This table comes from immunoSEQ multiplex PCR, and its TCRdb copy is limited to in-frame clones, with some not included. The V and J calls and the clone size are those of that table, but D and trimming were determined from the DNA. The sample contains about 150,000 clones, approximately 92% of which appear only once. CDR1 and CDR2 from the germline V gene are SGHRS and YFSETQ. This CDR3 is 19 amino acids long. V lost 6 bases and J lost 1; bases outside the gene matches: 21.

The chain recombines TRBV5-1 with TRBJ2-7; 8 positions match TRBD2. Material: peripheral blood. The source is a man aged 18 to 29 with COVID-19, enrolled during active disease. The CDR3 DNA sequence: TGCGCCAGCAAAAGATGGGGGGGTGAAAGCGGGAGAGGGTCCTACGAGCAGTACTTC. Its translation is CASKRWGGESGRGSYEQYF.